The rows below give T cell receptor beta chains drawn from one sample of a study of cytomegalovirus exposure and HLA in healthy donors. Only in-frame clones appear in the TCRdb table, and some are missing; sequencing was by immunoSEQ multiplex PCR. The data contain around 91,000 clones, roughly 80% of them seen just once; the ten biggest clones take up around 2.3%. Sequenced: PBMCs. The receptors shown here come from a man between 18 and 29 years old in good health and CMV-seronegative. Each CDR3 is given with its conserved first and last residue. D genes are given only for firm matches. Not all rows give a size; the values are once, few, many and, for expanded clones, a class.

J | V | size | D | DNA | CDR3
TRBJ2-1 | TRBV7-2 | . | . | TGTGCCAGCACCACCAGGTGGGCGGGTGGCAATGAGCAGTTCTTC | CASTTRWAGGNEQFF
TRBJ1-1 | TRBV4-3 | . | . | TGCGCCAGCAGCCAAGTTCGAGGGCTCTCTGAAGCTTTCTTT | CASSQVRGLSEAFF
TRBJ2-7 | TRBV4-1 | . | TRBD2 | TGCGCCAGCAGCCCCTCCGAGCTAGCGGGAGATCGGTACTTC | CASSPSELAGDRYF
TRBJ2-1 | TRBV7-2 | . | . | TGTGCCAGCAGCTATACCCCGGTGAATGAGCAGTTCTTC | CASSYTPVNEQFF
TRBJ2-5 | TRBV9 | . | TRBD1 | TGTGCCAGCAGCGCGGGACAGGGGATGATGGAGACCCAGTACTTC | CASSAGQGMMETQYF
TRBJ2-3 | TRBV7-8 | . | TRBD2 | TGTGCCAGCAGCCTTAGGACTAGCGGGAGTTTAAGAGATACGCAGTATTTT | CASSLRTSGSLRDTQYF
TRBJ1-3 | TRBV5-6 | . | . | TGTGCCAGCAGCTTGGCCCGGCAGGGTCCTCTCTTCTCTGGAAACACCATATATTTT | CASSLARQGPLFSGNTIYF
TRBJ2-7 | TRBV7-7 | . | . | TGTGCTAGCAGCTTAGGACCTAGCCTGGACGAGCAGTACTTC | CASSLGPSLDEQYF
TRBJ1-2 | TRBV28 | . | TRBD1 | TGTGCCAGCAGTTTATACCTTACAGGGGATGGCTACACCTTC | CASSLYLTGDGYTF
TRBJ1-5 | TRBV5-1 | . | TRBD1 | TGCGCCAGCAGCCCGGGGACAGTGAATCAGCCCCAGCATTTT | CASSPGTVNQPQHF
TRBJ2-7 | TRBV27 | once | TRBD1 | TGTGCCAGCAGTTTCCCGGGACAGGGGCGAACCTACGAGCAGTACTTC | CASSFPGQGRTYEQYF
TRBJ1-5 | TRBV28 | . | . | TGTGCCACCCATTCCGGTCAGCCCCAGCATTTT | CATHSGQPQHF
TRBJ1-4 | TRBV7-9 | . | . | TGTGCCAGCAGCTCACCGGTCGGCGGGGAAAAACTGTTTTTT | CASSSPVGGEKLFF
TRBJ2-1 | TRBV5-1 | once | TRBD2 | TGCGCCAGTCAGGGACTAGCGGGGACCAATGAGCAGTTCTTC | CASQGLAGTNEQFF
TRBJ2-1 | TRBV6-5 | large | . | TGTGCCAGCAACCATAGCCCTGAGTTACATACACAGTTCTTC | CASNHSPELHTQFF
TRBJ2-7 | TRBV19 | once | . | TGTGCCAGTAGTACCTCACAGGGTTTTGAGCAGTACTTC | CASSTSQGFEQYF
TRBJ2-7 | TRBV7-8 | . | . | TGTGCCAGCAGCTTAGCCCTAGGCGGGCAGTACTTC | CASSLALGGQYF
TRBJ2-1 | TRBV4-3 | few | TRBD1 | TGCGCCAGCAGCCAAGGGGACAGGGGACCCTACAATGAGCAGTTCTTC | CASSQGDRGPYNEQFF
TRBJ2-1 | TRBV10-3 | . | . | TGTGCCATCAGTGAGTCTCAGACGAGGTCCTACAATGAGCAGTTCTTC | CAISESQTRSYNEQFF
TRBJ2-7 | TRBV7-8 | . | TRBD1 | TGTGCCAGCAGCTTATCAGGGGGCGCCTACGAGCAGTACTTC | CASSLSGGAYEQYF